This is a list of T cell receptor beta chains from one sample in a study of blood T cell repertoires in COVID-19. Sequencing was performed with immunoSEQ multiplex PCR; in TCRdb, only in-frame clones are kept and a portion is missing. The sample shows around 300,000 clones, 89% of them seen only once. Sequenced: peripheral blood. Source of these receptors: a woman in her thirties or forties who had recovered from COVID-19. Both conserved end residues are part of each CDR3. D genes are given only for firm matches. Clone size is shown for a subset of rows, as once, few, many or a class of expanded clone.

len: 16; j_gene: TRBJ1-1; d_gene: .; v_gene: TRBV5-1; abundance: once; CDR3aa: CASSMVGGLGNTEAFF; CDR3nt: TGCGCCAGCAGCATGGTGGGGGGTCTGGGGAACACTGAAGCTTTCTTT
len: 15; j_gene: TRBJ2-7; d_gene: .; v_gene: TRBV3-1/TRBV3-2; abundance: .; CDR3aa: CASSQNEQGLYEQYF; CDR3nt: TGTGCCAGCAGCCAAAATGAACAGGGCCTTTACGAGCAGTACTTC
len: 15; j_gene: TRBJ2-1; d_gene: .; v_gene: TRBV6-2/TRBV6-3; abundance: .; CDR3aa: CASSYSRQVYNEQFF; CDR3nt: TGTGCCAGCAGTTACTCTCGGCAGGTATACAATGAGCAGTTCTTC
len: 18; j_gene: TRBJ2-5; d_gene: TRBD1; v_gene: TRBV25-1; abundance: .; CDR3aa: CASSEFGTGVSLLETQYF; CDR3nt: TGTGCCAGCAGTGAATTCGGGACAGGGGTCTCATTATTAGAGACCCAGTACTTC
len: 18; j_gene: TRBJ2-1; d_gene: TRBD2; v_gene: TRBV6-4; abundance: .; CDR3aa: CASLGSGTSGRPNNEQFF; CDR3nt: TGTGCCAGCTTAGGATCCGGGACTAGCGGGAGGCCTAACAATGAGCAGTTCTTC
len: 17; j_gene: TRBJ2-2; d_gene: TRBD1; v_gene: TRBV5-1; abundance: .; CDR3aa: CASSLGGQGIHTGELFF; CDR3nt: TGCGCCAGCAGCTTGGGGGGACAGGGGATTCACACCGGGGAGCTGTTTTTT
len: 16; j_gene: TRBJ2-2; d_gene: TRBD2; v_gene: TRBV11-2; abundance: .; CDR3aa: CASSLVVGGYAGELFF; CDR3nt: TGTGCCAGCAGCTTAGTGGTCGGGGGGTACGCCGGGGAGCTGTTTTTT
len: 13; j_gene: TRBJ2-7; d_gene: .; v_gene: TRBV28; abundance: .; CDR3aa: CASIKTGSYEQYF; CDR3nt: TGTGCCAGCATTAAAACTGGCTCCTACGAGCAGTACTTC
len: 16; j_gene: TRBJ2-1; d_gene: TRBD2; v_gene: TRBV10-3; abundance: .; CDR3aa: CAISEKREGLGNEQFF; CDR3nt: TGTGCCATCAGTGAAAAGCGGGAGGGCCTGGGCAATGAGCAGTTCTTC
len: 14; j_gene: TRBJ2-1; d_gene: .; v_gene: TRBV2; abundance: .; CDR3aa: CASSDLSGYNEQFF; CDR3nt: TGTGCCAGCAGTGACCTGTCAGGTTACAATGAGCAGTTCTTC
len: 13; j_gene: TRBJ1-2; d_gene: .; v_gene: TRBV29-1; abundance: .; CDR3aa: CSVEGWTIDGYTF; CDR3nt: TGCAGCGTTGAGGGGTGGACTATCGATGGCTACACCTTC
len: 13; j_gene: TRBJ1-2; d_gene: TRBD1; v_gene: TRBV18; abundance: .; CDR3aa: CASSPGQAYGYTF; CDR3nt: TGTGCCAGCTCACCAGGACAGGCATATGGCTACACCTTC
len: 17; j_gene: TRBJ2-4; d_gene: .; v_gene: TRBV19; abundance: once; CDR3aa: CASSETGTYLAKNIQYF; CDR3nt: TGTGCCAGTAGTGAGACAGGAACGTACCTGGCCAAAAACATTCAGTACTTC
len: 14; j_gene: TRBJ2-7; d_gene: TRBD1; v_gene: TRBV20-1; abundance: once; CDR3aa: CSASAGTVSYEQYF; CDR3nt: TGCAGTGCTAGTGCCGGGACAGTTTCCTACGAGCAGTACTTC
len: 14; j_gene: TRBJ2-5; d_gene: .; v_gene: TRBV28; abundance: .; CDR3aa: CASRVRSGPETQYF; CDR3nt: TGTGCCAGCAGGGTCCGGAGTGGTCCCGAGACCCAGTACTTC
len: 16; j_gene: TRBJ2-3; d_gene: TRBD2; v_gene: TRBV5-1; abundance: once; CDR3aa: CASSPRLAGGQDAQYF; CDR3nt: TGCGCCAGCAGCCCCAGGTTAGCGGGAGGGCAGGATGCGCAGTATTTT
len: 15; j_gene: TRBJ1-1; d_gene: .; v_gene: TRBV6-5; abundance: .; CDR3aa: CASSTANDRGTEAFF; CDR3nt: TGTGCCAGCAGTACTGCCAATGATCGAGGCACTGAAGCTTTCTTT
len: 14; j_gene: TRBJ1-2; d_gene: TRBD1; v_gene: TRBV3-1/TRBV3-2; abundance: .; CDR3aa: CASSQAGGFYGYTF; CDR3nt: TGTGCCAGCAGCCAGGCAGGGGGTTTCTATGGCTACACCTTC